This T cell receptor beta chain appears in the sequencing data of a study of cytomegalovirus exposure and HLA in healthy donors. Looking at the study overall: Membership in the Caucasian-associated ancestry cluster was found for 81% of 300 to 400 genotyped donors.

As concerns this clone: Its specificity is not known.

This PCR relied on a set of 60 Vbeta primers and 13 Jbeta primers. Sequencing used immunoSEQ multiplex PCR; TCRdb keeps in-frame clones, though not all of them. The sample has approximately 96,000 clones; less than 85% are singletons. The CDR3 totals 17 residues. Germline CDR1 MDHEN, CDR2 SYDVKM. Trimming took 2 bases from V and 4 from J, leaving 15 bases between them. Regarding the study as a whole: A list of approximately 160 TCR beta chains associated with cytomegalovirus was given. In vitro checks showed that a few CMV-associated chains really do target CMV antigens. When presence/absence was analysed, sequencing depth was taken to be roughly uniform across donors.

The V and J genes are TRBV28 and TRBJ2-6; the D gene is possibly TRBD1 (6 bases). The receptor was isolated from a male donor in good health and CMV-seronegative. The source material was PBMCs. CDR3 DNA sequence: TGTGCCAGCAGTTTACAGGGGCTGTTAGTGGGGGCCAACGTCCTGACTTTC. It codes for CASSLQGLLVGANVLTF.